This T cell receptor (beta chain) originates from a study of OX40 agonist ivuxolimab in advanced cancers. Study-wide background: Patients took ivuxolimab, an agonistic anti-OX40 (CD134) antibody. Study results and caveats: At doses 0.1 to 3.0 mg/kg, CD4+ and CD8+ clones expanded.

This clone was observed a handful of times. Its antigen is still unknown. Sequencing used immunoSEQ multiplex PCR; TCRdb keeps in-frame clones, though not all of them. Counted here are about 45,000 clones, roughly 90% occurring once; the ten biggest clones make up 9% to 14%. The starting material was CD4+ or CD8+ T cells sorted from blood, obtained in a trial of the OX40 agonist ivuxolimab. The clonotype originates from an adult with an advanced solid tumor such as melanoma, head and neck, liver or kidney cancer.

The CDR3 region has the DNA TGTGCCAGCGGCCGCGTCGGGCAGCCCCAGCATTTT. The encoded protein is CASGRVGQPQHF. V and J are TRBV7-9 and TRBJ1-5; unclear D gene. With 8 bases removed from V and 7 bases from J, the gap between germline ends came to 12 bases. CDR1 is SEHNR and CDR2 is FQNEAQ in the germline V gene (reference sequence). The CDR3 totals 12 residues. The variable domain in full, with the rest retrieved from reference TRBV7-9 and TRBJ1-5, is DTGVSQNPRHKITKRGQNVTFRCDPISEHNRLYWYRQTLGQGPEFLTYFQNEAQLEKSRLLSDRFSAERPKGSFSTLEIQRTEQGDSAMYLCASGRVGQPQHFGDGTRLSIL.